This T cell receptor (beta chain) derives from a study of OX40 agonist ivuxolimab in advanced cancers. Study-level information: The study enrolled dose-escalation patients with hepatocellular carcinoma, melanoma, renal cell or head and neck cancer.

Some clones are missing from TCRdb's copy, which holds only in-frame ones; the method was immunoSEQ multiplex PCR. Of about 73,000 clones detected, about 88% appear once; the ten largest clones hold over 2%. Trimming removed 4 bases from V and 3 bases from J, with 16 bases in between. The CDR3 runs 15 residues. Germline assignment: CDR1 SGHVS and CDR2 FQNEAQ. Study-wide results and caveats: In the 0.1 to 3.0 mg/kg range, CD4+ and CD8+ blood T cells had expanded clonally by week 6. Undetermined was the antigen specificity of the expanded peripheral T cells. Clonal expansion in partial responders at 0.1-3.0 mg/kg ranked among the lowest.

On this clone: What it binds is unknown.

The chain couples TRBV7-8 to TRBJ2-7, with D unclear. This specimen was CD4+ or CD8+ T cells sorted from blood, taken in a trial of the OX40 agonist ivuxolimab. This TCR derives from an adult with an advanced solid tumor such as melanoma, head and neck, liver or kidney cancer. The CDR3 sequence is CASSSPYPPLYEQYF. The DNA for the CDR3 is TGTGCCAGCAGCTCCCCCTACCCTCCCCTCTACGAGCAGTACTTC.